The clone carrying this TCR beta chain has more than one count but fewer than ten. TCRdb used MiXCR to reprocess the 5' RACE reads, holding one entry per CDR3 protein. The sample holds about 94,000 distinct CDR3 sequences, 15% to 20% seen once. V dropped 6 bases and J dropped 6 bases, with 15 bases sitting between them. This CDR3 comprises 13 residues. Regarding time point: blood at routine non-recurrence follow-up after resection. The data were taken from a study of spatial heterogeneity in lung cancer. The sequences come from PBMCs, collected at follow-up. The TCR was taken from a male donor with early-stage non-small cell lung cancer. This chain links TRBV12-3 or TRBV12-4 with TRBJ2-7; D not resolved. The CDR3 coding sequence is TGTGCCAGCAGCCGGGCCCCCGCCGGCGAGCAGTACGTC. It yields the protein CASSRAPAGEQYV.